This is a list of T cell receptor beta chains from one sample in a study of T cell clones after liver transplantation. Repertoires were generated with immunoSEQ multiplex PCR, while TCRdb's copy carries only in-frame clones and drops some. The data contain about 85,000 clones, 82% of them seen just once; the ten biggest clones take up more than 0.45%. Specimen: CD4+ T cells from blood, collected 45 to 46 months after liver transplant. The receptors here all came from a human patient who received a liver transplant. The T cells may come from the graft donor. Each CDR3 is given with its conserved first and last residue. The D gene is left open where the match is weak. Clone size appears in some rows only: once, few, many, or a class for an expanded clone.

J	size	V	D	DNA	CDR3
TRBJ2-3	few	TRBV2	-	TGTGCCAGCGACCCTAGCACAGATACGCAGTATTTT	CASDPSTDTQYF
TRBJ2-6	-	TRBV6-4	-	TGTGCCAGCAGCCAGGAGGGGGGATTCTCTGGGGCCAACGTCCTGACTTTC	CASSQEGGFSGANVLTF
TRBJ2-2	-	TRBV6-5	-	TGTGCCAGCAGAAGAGGGGCTGCGAGGACCGGGGAGCTGTTTTTT	CASRRGAARTGELFF
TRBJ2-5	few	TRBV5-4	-	TGTGCCAGCAGCTCGAGAGGCACCCAAGAGACCCAGTACTTC	CASSSRGTQETQYF
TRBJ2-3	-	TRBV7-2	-	TGTGCCAGCAGCTTAGGAGCCATAAGCACAGATACGCAGTATTTT	CASSLGAISTDTQYF
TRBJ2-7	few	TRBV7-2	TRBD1	TGTGCCAGCGGATCGGACAGGGTCAACGAGCAGTACTTC	CASGSDRVNEQYF
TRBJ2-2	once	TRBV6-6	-	TGTGCCAGCAGTTACTCGAATGGTGCCGGGGAGCTGTTTTTT	CASSYSNGAGELFF
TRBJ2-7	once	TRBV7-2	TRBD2	TGTGCCAGCAGCTTAGGGGCTGGGACTAGCTCCTTCGAGCAGTACTTC	CASSLGAGTSSFEQYF
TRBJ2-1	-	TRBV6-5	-	TGTGCCAGCAGTTACTCCCTAGCTCGGAATGAGCAGTTCTTC	CASSYSLARNEQFF
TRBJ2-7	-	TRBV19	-	TGTGCCAGTAGTACCCTAAGGGGTCGGGGCGAGCAGTACTTC	CASSTLRGRGEQYF
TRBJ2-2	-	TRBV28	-	TGTGCCAGCAGTTTAGGGGGCTTTGCTAACACCGGGGAGCTGTTTTTT	CASSLGGFANTGELFF
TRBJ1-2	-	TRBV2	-	TGTGCCAGCCGTTCTGGCAGTATTAACTATGGCTACACCTTC	CASRSGSINYGYTF
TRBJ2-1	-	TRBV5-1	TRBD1	TGCGCCAGCAGCTCTCGACAGGGGTTGCCGGGGTTCTTC	CASSSRQGLPGFF
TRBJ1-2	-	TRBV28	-	TGTGCCAGCAGTTTAGTAGCTAACTATGGCTACACCTTC	CASSLVANYGYTF
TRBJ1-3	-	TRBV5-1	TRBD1	TGCGCCAGCAGCTTGGAAGGGGGCGGCAGTTACACCATATATTTT	CASSLEGGGSYTIYF
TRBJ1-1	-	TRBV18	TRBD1	TGTGCCAGCTCATCTAGGACAGGGGAGAACACTGAAGCTTTCTTT	CASSSRTGENTEAFF
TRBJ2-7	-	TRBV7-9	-	TGTGCCAGCAGCTTAAGGGATAGCCGGGACGAGCAGTACTTC	CASSLRDSRDEQYF
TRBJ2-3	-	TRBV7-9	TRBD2	TGTGCCAGCGGACTACTAGCGGGAGGCCCCACAGATACGCAGTATTTT	CASGLLAGGPTDTQYF
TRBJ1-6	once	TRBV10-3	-	TGTGCCATCAGTGCAGGGCCCGGATATAATTCACCCCTCCACTTT	CAISAGPGYNSPLHF
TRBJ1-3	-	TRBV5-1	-	TGCGCCAGCAGCGAGAAGAGTTTCTCTGGAAACACCATATATTTT	CASSEKSFSGNTIYF
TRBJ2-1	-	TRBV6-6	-	TGTGCCAGCAGTTACTCGGACCGTGAGCAGTTCTTC	CASSYSDREQFF
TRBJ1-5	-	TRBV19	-	TGTGCCAGTAGTTCAACGGATCAGCCCCAGCATTTT	CASSSTDQPQHF
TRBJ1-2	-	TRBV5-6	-	TGTGCCAGCAGCTTGGTCCAGCCAACCTATGGCTACACCTTC	CASSLVQPTYGYTF
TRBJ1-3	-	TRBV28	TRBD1	TGTGCCAGCAGTTTTTATTGGACAGGGCTGTCTGGAAACACCATATATTTT	CASSFYWTGLSGNTIYF
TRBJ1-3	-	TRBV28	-	TGTGCCAGCACTACCTCGGCTGGAAACACCATATATTTT	CASTTSAGNTIYF
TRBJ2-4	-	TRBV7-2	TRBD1	TGTGCCAGCAGCGCTGCCCCATACAGGGGGCGGGCCAAAAACATTCAGTACTTC	CASSAAPYRGRAKNIQYF
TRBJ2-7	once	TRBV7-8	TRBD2	TGTGCCAGCAGCTACGGACTAGCGGGTTTCTACGAGCAGTACTTC	CASSYGLAGFYEQYF
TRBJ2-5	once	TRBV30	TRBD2	TGTGCCTGGATTAACCGGGCGGGGGGGGAGACCCAGTACTTC	CAWINRAGGETQYF
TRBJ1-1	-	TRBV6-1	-	TGTGCCAGCATTGAGTCAGGGAGGCGGAGAATGAACACTGAAGCTTTCTTT	CASIESGRRRMNTEAFF
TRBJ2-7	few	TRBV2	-	TGTGCCTCACTCCAGGGACGCGAGCAGTACTTC	CASLQGREQYF
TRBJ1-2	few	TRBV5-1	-	TGCGCCAGCAGCTCCGGAGGGACTACTAACTATGGCTACACCTTC	CASSSGGTTNYGYTF
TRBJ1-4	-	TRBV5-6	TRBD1	TGTGCCAGCAGCTTAGACAGGGGCAGGGCTAATGAAAAACTGTTTTTT	CASSLDRGRANEKLFF
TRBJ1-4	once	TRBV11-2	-	TGTGCCAGCAGCCCGGCGGCATGGGGTGAAAAACTGTTTTTT	CASSPAAWGEKLFF
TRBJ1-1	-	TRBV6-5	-	TGTGCCAGCGGGGAAGCTTTCTTT	CASGEAFF
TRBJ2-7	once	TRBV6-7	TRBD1	TGTGCCAGCAGCTCCGGACAGGGAGCCGAGCAGTACTTC	CASSSGQGAEQYF
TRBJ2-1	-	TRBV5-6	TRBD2	TGTGCCAGCAGCTCCGGGACTAGCGGGAGGGCCAAGTACAATGAGCAGTTCTTC	CASSSGTSGRAKYNEQFF
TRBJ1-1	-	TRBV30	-	TGTGCCTGGAGTTCCCTTCTGACAGACCTGAACACTGAAGCTTTCTTT	CAWSSLLTDLNTEAFF
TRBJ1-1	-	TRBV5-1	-	TGCGCCACCGGTCGGGACATGGGGAACACTGAAGCTTTCTTT	CATGRDMGNTEAFF
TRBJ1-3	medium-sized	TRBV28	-	TGTGCCAGCAGTCCGATACAGGGTAGTGGGAGAAACACCATATATTTT	CASSPIQGSGRNTIYF
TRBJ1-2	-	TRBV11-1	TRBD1	TGTGCCAGCAGCCCTCAAACCGGGACAGGGGGCAGGAGAAATGGCTACACCTTC	CASSPQTGTGGRRNGYTF
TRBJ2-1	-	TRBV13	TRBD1	TGTGCCAGCAGCCAGGGACAGGTGTTCTACAATGAGCAGTTCTTC	CASSQGQVFYNEQFF
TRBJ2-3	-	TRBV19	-	TGTGCCAGTAGTACCCAGCAGTTTAGCACAGATACGCAGTATTTT	CASSTQQFSTDTQYF
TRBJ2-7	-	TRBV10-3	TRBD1	TGTGCCATCAGACGGACAGGGGAGCCCTACGAGCAGTACTTC	CAIRRTGEPYEQYF
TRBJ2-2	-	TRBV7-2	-	TGTGCCAGCAGCTCCAGCTGGGGGCTAGCGGCCGGGGAGCTGTTTTTT	CASSSSWGLAAGELFF